The entry that follows covers one T cell receptor beta chain sequence. The source of the sample is a study of blood T cell repertoires in COVID-19. Study background: The United States, Italy and Spain were the sources of the acute and convalescent COVID-19 samples. The analysed material was cDNA or gDNA that came from T cells, B-cell-depleted T cells, or PBMCs.

V was pared by 2 bases and J by 11 bases, with 11 bases of the junction left unmatched. The CDR3 is made up of 15 amino acids. Germline V gives CDR1 SGHTA, CDR2 FQGNSA. Source study methods: Reference gene primer amplification gave estimated nucleated cell counts. Produced via immunoSEQ multiplex PCR; TCRdb's table is partial and in-frame only. V and J calls and clone size are copied from that table; D and trimming were computed from the DNA. The sample lists under 150,000 clones; 85% to 90% were seen once. The genes are TRBV7-2 and TRBJ2-7, with 11 bases aligning to TRBD1. The sequencing sample was made of peripheral blood. This receptor was taken from a human donor in a cohort sampled during active COVID-19. CDR3 sequence (DNA): TGTGCCAGCAGCTTAAGTGGCGGACAGGGGGCGGGCAAGTACTTC. Translating gives CASSLSGGQGAGKYF.